This TCR beta chain derives from a study of chemoradiotherapy in HPV16-positive cancers. About the study: Candidate HPV-specific T-cell clones and common TCR motifs came from functional assays in a couple of HPV16-positive patients.

Germline loops: CDR1 SGDLS, CDR2 YYNGEE. V was pared by 4 bases and J by 6 bases, with 14 bases between. This CDR3 has 15 amino acids. Worth noting for this clone: As yet, its antigen is unknown.

Sequencing used immunoSEQ multiplex PCR; TCRdb keeps in-frame clones, though not all of them. Among 30,000 to 40,000 clones, 89% were seen once, and the ten largest hold around 3%. General study results and limits: Only two HPV16-positive patients supplied the functional HPV-specificity definition. Candidate HPV-specific clones and E7-related TCR motifs grew in tumor during treatment.

V and J are TRBV9 and TRBJ1-6, with D perhaps matching TRBD1 (5 bases). The receptor was derived from a human donor with HPV-associated anogenital cancer. The material sequenced was blood, taken from a patient who underwent chemoradiotherapy. CDR3 nucleotide sequence: TGTGCCAGCAGCCCCCGGGGAGGGGTTAATTCACCCCTCCACTTT. The encoded protein is CASSPRGGVNSPLHF.